The present TCR beta chain was sequenced within a study of T cell responses to AZD1222 COVID-19 vaccine. The V end was cut by 6 bases, the J end by 7 bases, with 13 bases between. This CDR3 comprises 13 residues. Per the germline V gene, CDR1 is LNHDA and CDR2 is SQIVND (reference sequence). Some clones are missing from TCRdb's copy, which holds only in-frame ones; the method was immunoSEQ multiplex PCR. The table shows some 50,000 clones, with approximately 79% occurring only once. Regarding the study as a whole: Spike-specific TCR breadth and depth rose after two AZD1222 doses. No day 14 peak samples; only post-peak repertoires were characterized. Distributed over spike, vaccine-associated CD4 TCRs predominated at 160-218 and 743-854. Within unmutated variant regions lay the reported targets of nearly half of spike-specific TCRs.

Notes on this clone: Its antigen is currently unknown.

The rearrangement joins TRBV19 to TRBJ2-1; D is uncertain. This receptor was taken from an adult in good health. Here the sequenced sample was peripheral blood, taken on day 0 of MenACWY control vaccination. DNA of the CDR3: TGTGCCAGTAGCAGTACCAGTAAAAATGAGCAGTTCTTC. Its protein product is CASSSTSKNEQFF. Drawing the rest from reference TRBV19 and TRBJ2-1, the complete variable domain is DGGITQSPKYLFRKEGQNVTLSCEQNLNHDAMYWYRQDPGQGLRLIYYSQIVNDFQKGDIAEGYSVSREKKESFPLTVTSAQKNPTAFYLCASSSTSKNEQFFGPGTRLTVL.